This T cell receptor (beta chain) came from a study of T-cell memory formation after mild COVID-19. Findings and limits, study-wide: Shrinking CD4+ clones were chiefly CM and EM; CD8+ ones were chiefly EMRA.

MiXCR, applied by TCRdb to the 5' RACE reads, yields one record per CDR3 protein. The sample lists 170,000 or so distinct CDR3 sequences, roughly 31% occurring once. Note on this clonotype: Its antigen remains unknown.

Unmatched junction bases numbered 1, after V lost 0 bases and J lost 6 bases. The CDR3 is made up of 15 amino acids. The germline V gene encodes CDR1 MNHEY and CDR2 SVGAGI. Sequenced sample: PBMCs or a T cell subset sorted from them (not recorded which). The clonotype was recovered from an adult woman who had mild COVID-19 (a few samples of this study predate the infection). Cell type and time point are not known. V gene TRBV6-5 combines with J gene TRBJ2-1, with TRBD2 matching 11 bases. The CDR3 spells CASSYSGLAANEQFF. CDR3 nucleotides: TGTGCCAGCAGTTACTCGGGACTAGCGGCCAATGAGCAGTTCTTC.